This T cell receptor (beta chain) was profiled in a study of shared clonotypes between healthy human individuals. The overall study: The plates for each donor numbered three CD4 naive, three CD4 memory, two CD8 naive and one CD8 memory.

Splitting of each subset's genomic DNA was done evenly across several immunoSEQ plates. This table comes from immunoSEQ multiplex PCR, and its TCRdb copy is limited to in-frame clones, with some not included. The data show more than 550,000 clones, with 90% to 95% seen just once and approximately 25% held by the top ten. Trimming removed 6 bases at V and 0 bases at J, with 17 bases between. Germline CDR1 MNHEY, CDR2 SMNVEV (reference sequence). The CDR3 is 16 residues long. CD45RO-negative CD8 cells positively selected for CCR7 made up the naive population, which excluded terminally differentiated effector memory CD45RA+ cells.

V and J are TRBV27 and TRBJ1-1, with D perhaps TRBD1 (5 bases). This sequence was found in a man aged 25-45 years in good health. Specimen: naive CD8+ T cells sorted from blood. The CDR3 protein is CASRPGRENMNTEAFF. The CDR3 DNA sequence: TGTGCCAGCAGGCCCGGCAGGGAAAACATGAACACTGAAGCTTTCTTT.